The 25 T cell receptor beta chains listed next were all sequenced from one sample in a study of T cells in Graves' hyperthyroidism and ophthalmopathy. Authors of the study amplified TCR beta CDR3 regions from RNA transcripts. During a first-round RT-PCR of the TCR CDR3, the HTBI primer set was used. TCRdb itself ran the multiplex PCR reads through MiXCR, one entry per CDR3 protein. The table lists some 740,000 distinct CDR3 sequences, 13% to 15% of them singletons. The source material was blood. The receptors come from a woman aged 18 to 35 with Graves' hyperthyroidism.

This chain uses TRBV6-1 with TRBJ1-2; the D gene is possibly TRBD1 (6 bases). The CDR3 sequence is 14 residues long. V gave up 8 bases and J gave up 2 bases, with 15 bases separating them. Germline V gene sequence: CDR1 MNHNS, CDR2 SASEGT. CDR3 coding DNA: TGTGCCAGCCGATCCTCCGGGACAAACTATGGCTACACCTTC. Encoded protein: CASRSSGTNYGYTF.

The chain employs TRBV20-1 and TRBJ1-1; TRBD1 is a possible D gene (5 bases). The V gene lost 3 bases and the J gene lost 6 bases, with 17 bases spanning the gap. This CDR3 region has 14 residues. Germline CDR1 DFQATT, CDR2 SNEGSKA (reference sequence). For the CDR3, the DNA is TGCAGTGCTAGGCAGGGCCCGGGTCAAGCTGAAGCTTTCTTT. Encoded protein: CSARQGPGQAEAFF.

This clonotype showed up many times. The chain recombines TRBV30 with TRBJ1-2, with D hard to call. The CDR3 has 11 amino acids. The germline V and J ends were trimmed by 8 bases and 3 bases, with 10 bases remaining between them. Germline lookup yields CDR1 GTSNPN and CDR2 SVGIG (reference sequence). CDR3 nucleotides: TGTGCCCTAGACGCATACTATGGCTACACCTTC. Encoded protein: CALDAYYGYTF.

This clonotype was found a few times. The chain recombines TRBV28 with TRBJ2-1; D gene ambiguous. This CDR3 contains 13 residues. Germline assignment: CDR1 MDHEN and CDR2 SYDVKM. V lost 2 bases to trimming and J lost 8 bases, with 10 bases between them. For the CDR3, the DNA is TGTGCCAGCAGTTTAGGGAATGGGGATGAGCAGTTCTTC. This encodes CASSLGNGDEQFF.

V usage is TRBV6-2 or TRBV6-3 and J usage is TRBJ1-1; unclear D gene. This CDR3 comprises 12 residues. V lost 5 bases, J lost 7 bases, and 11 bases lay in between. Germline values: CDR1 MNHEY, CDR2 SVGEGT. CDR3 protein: CASSGPSREAFF. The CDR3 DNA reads TGTGCCAGCAGTGGGCCCAGCCGTGAAGCTTTCTTT.

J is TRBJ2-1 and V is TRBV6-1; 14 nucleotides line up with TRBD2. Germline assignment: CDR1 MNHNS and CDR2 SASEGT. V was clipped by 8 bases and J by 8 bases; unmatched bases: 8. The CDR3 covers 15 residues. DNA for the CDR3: TGTGCCAGCGCAATCGGGACTAGCGGGAGCTATGAGCAGTTCTTC. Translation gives CASAIGTSGSYEQFF.

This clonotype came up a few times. The DNA of the CDR3 is TGTGCCAGCAGCCCCACAGGGGATCGCACGCCAAACACTGAAGCTTTCTTT. As protein: CASSPTGDRTPNTEAFF. The chain carries TRBV13 and TRBJ1-1; 7 nucleotides match TRBD1. The germline V gene has CDR1 PRHDT and CDR2 FYEKMQ (reference sequence). This CDR3 region has 17 residues. The trim removed 5 bases at V and 2 bases at J, leaving 14 bases unmatched.

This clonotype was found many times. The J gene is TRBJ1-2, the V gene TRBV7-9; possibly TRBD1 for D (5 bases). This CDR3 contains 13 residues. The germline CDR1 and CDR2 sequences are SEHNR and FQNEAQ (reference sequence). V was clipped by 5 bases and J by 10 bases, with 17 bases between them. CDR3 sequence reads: CASSRDSLVTYTF. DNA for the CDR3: TGTGCCAGCAGCCGAGACAGCCTGGTGACCTACACCTTC.

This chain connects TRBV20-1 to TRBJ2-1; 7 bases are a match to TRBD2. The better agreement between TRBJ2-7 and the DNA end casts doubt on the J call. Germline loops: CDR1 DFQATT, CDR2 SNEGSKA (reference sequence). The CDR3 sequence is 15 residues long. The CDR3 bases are TGCAGTGCTAGAGTCCCGGCTAGCGGATACAATGAGCAGTACTTC. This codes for CSARVPASGYNEQYF.

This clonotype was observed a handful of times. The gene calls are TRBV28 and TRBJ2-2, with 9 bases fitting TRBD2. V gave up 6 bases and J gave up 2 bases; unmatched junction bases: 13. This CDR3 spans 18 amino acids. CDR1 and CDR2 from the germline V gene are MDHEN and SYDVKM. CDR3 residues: CASRESPGLALNTGELFF. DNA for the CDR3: TGTGCCAGCAGGGAGTCACCGGGACTAGCCCTTAACACCGGGGAGCTGTTTTTT.

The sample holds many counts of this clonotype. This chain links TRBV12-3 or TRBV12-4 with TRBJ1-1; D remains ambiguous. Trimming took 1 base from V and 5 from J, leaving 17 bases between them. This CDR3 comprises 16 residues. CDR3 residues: CASSLVAELPGTEAFF. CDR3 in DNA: TGTGCCAGCAGTTTAGTCGCCGAACTCCCGGGAACTGAAGCTTTCTTT.

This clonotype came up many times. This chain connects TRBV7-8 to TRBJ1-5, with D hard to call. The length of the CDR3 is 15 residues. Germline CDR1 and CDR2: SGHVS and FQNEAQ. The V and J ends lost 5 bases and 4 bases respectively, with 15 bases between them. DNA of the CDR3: TGTGCCAGCAGCCAGAGGCCCCTTCAAAATCAGCCCCAGCATTTT. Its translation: CASSQRPLQNQPQHF.

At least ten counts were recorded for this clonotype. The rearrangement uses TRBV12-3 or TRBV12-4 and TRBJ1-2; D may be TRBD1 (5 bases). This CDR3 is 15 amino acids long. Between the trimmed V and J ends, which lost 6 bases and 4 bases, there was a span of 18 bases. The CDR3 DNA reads TGTGCCAGCAGCACGGACCACGGAGGGGTCTATGGCTACACCTTC. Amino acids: CASSTDHGGVYGYTF.

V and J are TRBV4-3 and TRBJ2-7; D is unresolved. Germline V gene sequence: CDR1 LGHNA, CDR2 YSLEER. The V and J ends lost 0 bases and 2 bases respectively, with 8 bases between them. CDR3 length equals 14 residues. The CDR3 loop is CASSQDPPPYEQYF. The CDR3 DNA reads TGCGCCAGCAGCCAAGACCCGCCCCCCTACGAGCAGTACTTC.

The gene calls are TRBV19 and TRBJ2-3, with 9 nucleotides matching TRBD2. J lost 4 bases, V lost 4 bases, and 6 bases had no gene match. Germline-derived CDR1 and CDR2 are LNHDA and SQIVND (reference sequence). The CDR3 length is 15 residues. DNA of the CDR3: TGTGCCAGTAGTACCTTAGCGGGAGTTTCAGATACGCAGTATTTT. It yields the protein CASSTLAGVSDTQYF.

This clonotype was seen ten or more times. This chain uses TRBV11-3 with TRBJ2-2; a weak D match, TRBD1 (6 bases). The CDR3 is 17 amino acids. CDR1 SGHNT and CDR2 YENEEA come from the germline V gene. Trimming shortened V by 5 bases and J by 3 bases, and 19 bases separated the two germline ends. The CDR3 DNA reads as TGTGCCAGCAGCCGTGGGAGCAGGGGTGGACACACCGGGGAGCTGTTTTTT. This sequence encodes CASSRGSRGGHTGELFF. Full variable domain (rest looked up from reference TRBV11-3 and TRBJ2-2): EAGVVQSPRYKIIEKKQPVAFWCNPISGHNTLYWYLQNLGQGPELLIRYENEEAVDDSQLPKDRFSAERLKGVDSTLKIQPAELGDSAVYLCASSRGSRGGHTGELFFGEGSRLTVL.

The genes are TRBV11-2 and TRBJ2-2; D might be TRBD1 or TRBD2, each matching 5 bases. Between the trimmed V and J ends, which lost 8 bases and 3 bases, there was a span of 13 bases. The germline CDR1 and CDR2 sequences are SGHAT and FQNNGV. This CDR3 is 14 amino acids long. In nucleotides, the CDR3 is TGTGCCAGCGGTGTCGGGGCATACACCGGGGAGCTGTTTTTT. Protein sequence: CASGVGAYTGELFF.

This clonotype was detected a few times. In DNA, the CDR3 is TGTGCCAGCAGTAATTATAGGGAAAAGGATGGCTACACCTTC. This translates into CASSNYREKDGYTF. The rearrangement uses TRBV7-2 and TRBJ1-2; the D is unclear. The CDR3 runs 14 residues. Germline lookup yields CDR1 SGHTA and CDR2 FQGNSA. Trimming took 6 bases from V and 6 from J, leaving 17 bases between them.

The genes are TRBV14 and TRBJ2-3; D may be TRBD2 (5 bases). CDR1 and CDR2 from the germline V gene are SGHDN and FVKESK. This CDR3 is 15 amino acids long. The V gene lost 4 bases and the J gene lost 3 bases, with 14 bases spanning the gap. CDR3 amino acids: CASSLGASITDTQYF. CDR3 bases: TGTGCCAGCAGCCTCGGAGCTAGCATAACAGATACGCAGTATTTT.

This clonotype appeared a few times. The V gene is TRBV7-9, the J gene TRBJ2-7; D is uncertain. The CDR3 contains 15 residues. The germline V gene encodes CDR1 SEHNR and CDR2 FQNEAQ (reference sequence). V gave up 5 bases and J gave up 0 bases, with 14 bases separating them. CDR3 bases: TGTGCCAGCAGCCGGCCAGACATTAGCTCCTACGAGCAGTACTTC. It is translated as CASSRPDISSYEQYF.

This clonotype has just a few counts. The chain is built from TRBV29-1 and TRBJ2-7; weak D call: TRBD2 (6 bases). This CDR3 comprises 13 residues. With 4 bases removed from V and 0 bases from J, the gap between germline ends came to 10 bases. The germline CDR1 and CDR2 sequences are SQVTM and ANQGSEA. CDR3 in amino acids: CSVGAGSSYEQYF. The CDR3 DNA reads TGCAGCGTTGGTGCGGGAAGCTCCTACGAGCAGTACTTC.

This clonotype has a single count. CDR3 sequence reads: CATSREGRAEGKNIQYF. Written as DNA, the CDR3 is TGTGCCACCAGCAGAGAGGGCAGGGCCGAAGGCAAAAACATTCAGTACTTC. V gene TRBV15 combines with J gene TRBJ2-4, with TRBD1 as a possible D gene (5 bases). Germline V gene data show CDR1 as LNHNV and CDR2 as YYDKDF (reference sequence). CDR3 length equals 17 residues. The V gene lost 0 bases and the J gene lost 3 bases, with 15 bases spanning the gap.

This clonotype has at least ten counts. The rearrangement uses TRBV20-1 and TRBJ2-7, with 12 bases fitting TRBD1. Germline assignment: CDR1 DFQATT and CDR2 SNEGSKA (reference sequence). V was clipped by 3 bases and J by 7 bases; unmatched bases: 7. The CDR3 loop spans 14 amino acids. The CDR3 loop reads CSARAGQGAREQYF. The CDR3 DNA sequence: TGCAGTGCTAGGGCGGGACAGGGGGCTCGGGAGCAGTACTTC.

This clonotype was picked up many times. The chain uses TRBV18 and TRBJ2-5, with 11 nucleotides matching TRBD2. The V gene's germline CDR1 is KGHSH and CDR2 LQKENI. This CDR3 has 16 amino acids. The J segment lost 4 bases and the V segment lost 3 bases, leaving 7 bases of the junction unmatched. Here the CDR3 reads CASSPSGRALGETQYF. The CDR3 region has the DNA TGTGCCAGCTCACCTAGCGGGAGGGCCTTAGGAGAGACCCAGTACTTC.

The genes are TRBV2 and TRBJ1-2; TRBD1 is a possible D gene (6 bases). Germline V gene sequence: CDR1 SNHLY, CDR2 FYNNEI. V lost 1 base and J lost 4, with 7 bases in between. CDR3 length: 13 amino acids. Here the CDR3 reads CASSEEGGYGYTF. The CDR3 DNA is TGTGCCAGCAGTGAAGAGGGGGGCTATGGCTACACCTTC.